This T cell receptor beta chain was found in a study of sequential checkpoint blockade in melanoma. Study summary: After both sequences, patients received maintenance nivolumab.

The CDR3 loop spans 14 amino acids. CDR1 is SGHDT and CDR2 is YYEEEE in the germline V gene. The germline V and J ends were trimmed by 0 bases and 8 bases, with 14 bases remaining between them. TCRdb keeps only in-frame clones here, not all; method: immunoSEQ multiplex PCR. This sample has about 29,000 clones; around 73% occur once, and the top ten carry around a fifth. The treatment here: randomized to nivolumab then ipilimumab (arm A) or the reverse (arm B). DNA-damaging chemotherapy had not been given to any patient beforehand. PBMC sorting kept live CD3+CD8+ cells without CD19 or CD56. The specimen was CD8+ T cells sorted from blood (inferred from file names), collected from a patient given nivolumab and ipilimumab in sequence. This chain connects TRBV5-6 to TRBJ1-1, with TRBD1 as a possible D gene (6 bases). The TCR sequence derives from a human donor with melanoma. The CDR3 nucleotides are TGTGCCAGCAGCTTGGGGTTACCAGGGGCGGAAGCTTTCTTT. Translating it yields CASSLGLPGAEAFF.